This T cell receptor beta chain was obtained from a study of T cells in Graves' hyperthyroidism and ophthalmopathy (dated 2019 in TCRdb). With regard to the full study: Peripheral blood samples were taken at initial diagnosis, before any treatment was given. After sampling, hyperthyroidism patients received methimazole starting at 30 mg daily, and ophthalmopathy patients received high-dose intravenous methylprednisolone. A discovery cohort of about 96 patients, approximately 44 with Graves' ophthalmopathy and approximately 55 with stable Graves' hyperthyroidism, was used to find distinguishing TCR V-J signatures. Whether ophthalmopathy could be predicted prospectively was tested in an independent validation cohort made up of roughly 19 hyperthyroidism patients plus 17 patients who later progressed to ophthalmopathy. According to the paper, TCR Vbeta CDR3 sequencing was carried out on about 140 peripheral blood samples, which came from over 40 ophthalmopathy, some 73 hyperthyroidism and about 17 progressor patients. The 85 to 100 discovery patients were divided at random into training and test sets in a 7:3 ratio. In addition, the study compared T-cell repertoires in thyroid tissue and in blood from several Graves' hyperthyroidism patients. What the work shows at the level of the full study, not this receptor alone: No statistical method was used to set the sample size in advance, and investigators knew the group allocation. In cross-validation, a model built on a 13 V-J signature told ophthalmopathy apart from stable hyperthyroidism with over 85% sensitivity and 81% to 82% specificity, and in testing the same model reached 80%/75%. In validation, the model predicted progression to ophthalmopathy with 60% to 71% sensitivity and 72% to 85% specificity, a median of around 6.6 months before onset. Blood samples also contained most of the expanded thyroid clonotypes (frequency above 0.001), which suggests that blood repertoires may reflect thyroid immune responses.

TCR beta CDR3 regions were amplified from RNA transcripts. A first-round RT-PCR of the TCR CDR3 used the HTBI primer set with the Qiagen OneStep RT-PCR kit. Libraries were constructed in a second round of multiplex PCR, after which size selection and purification were carried out. The libraries were sequenced on an Illumina HiSeq2000 using paired-end 100 bp reads. The source study handled its data this way. SOAPnuke was used to process the raw data, throwing out any read that contained adapters or uncalled bases, had a mean Phred below 15, or lacked an exact constant-primer or identifier match. High-quality paired reads were merged using COPE v1.2.5, and each unique nucleotide sequence was defined as a clonotype. MiTCR v1.1 was used to align the clonotypes against IMGT TRBV, TRBD and TRBJ reference segments. The analysis was restricted to V-J combinations with a frequency above 0.0001, which together covered around 99% of the repertoires. A TCS score was defined as the ratio of F50 (clonal expansion) to E x V (chaos), with BLOSUM62-based TCRdist applied between CDR3 peptides within each V-J. Welch's t-statistics and random forest reduced fewer than 600 V-J features to 13, which were used in a naive Bayes classifier (R e1071). TCRdb itself trimmed the public reads at Q25 with fastp, ran MiXCR and retained productive beta chains. CDR3 protein sequences are deduplicated, and each keeps its most common genes and DNA. The V and J calls were determined by TCRdb, not by the authors. The sample table holds over 400,000 distinct CDR3 sequences, of which approximately 23% were seen once. About 53% of the sample is taken by the ten largest.

Based on the germline V gene, the CDR1 and CDR2 sequences are ENHRY and SYGVKD. V lost 7 bases and J lost 0 bases; the stretch between them is 13 bases long. From the cysteine through the phenylalanine, the CDR3 covers 14 amino acids. The entry retains the CDR3 DNA only, 42 bases that are in frame from base 1. A few counts support this clonotype. Its recognized antigen is unknown. Base qualities are missing; no much larger clone stands one base away. Ophthalmopathy patients had moderately to severely active disease, with a Clinical Activity Score of 3 or more, a NOSPECS grade of 4 or more, and a disease duration of less than 3 months. Patients with uncontrolled infections, other autoimmune diseases, pregnancy or lactation were excluded. Diagnoses relied on clinical symptoms, serum thyroxine and TRAb, thyroid ultrasound and orbital computed tomography. PBMCs were isolated from about 9 ml of fresh peripheral blood by Ficoll-Paque density gradient centrifugation. Total RNA was extracted using Trizol reagent, and RNA quality was assessed on an Agilent 2100 Bioanalyzer.

The receptor's source is a woman in her seventies with Graves' ophthalmopathy. Sequencing was performed on blood. Here the chain combines TRBV10-3 and TRBJ2-7; the D gene is possibly TRBD2, with 6 bases matching. The nucleotide sequence reads TGTGCCATCAACACAGGCGGGAACTCCTACGAGCAGTACTTC. Translation gives CAINTGGNSYEQYF.